This T cell receptor beta chain was sequenced for a study of blood T cell repertoires in COVID-19. Repertoires were generated with immunoSEQ multiplex PCR, while TCRdb's copy carries only in-frame clones and drops some. The data contain 490,000 or so clones, approximately 90% of them singletons. In its sample, this clone was seen once. V was pared by 3 bases and J by 2 bases, with 8 bases of the junction left unmatched. CDR1 KGHSH and CDR2 LQKENI come from the germline V gene. CDR3 size: 17 residues. The sequence derives from a woman aged 55-69 years who had recovered from COVID-19. Sequences were obtained from PBMCs or T cells enriched from blood (not recorded which). The genes are TRBV18 and TRBJ2-7; 12 bases fit TRBD2. The CDR3 nucleotides read TGTGCCAGCTCACCGTTCACGGCTAGCGGGGGGGCCTACGAGCAGTACTTC. It is translated as CASSPFTASGGAYEQYF.